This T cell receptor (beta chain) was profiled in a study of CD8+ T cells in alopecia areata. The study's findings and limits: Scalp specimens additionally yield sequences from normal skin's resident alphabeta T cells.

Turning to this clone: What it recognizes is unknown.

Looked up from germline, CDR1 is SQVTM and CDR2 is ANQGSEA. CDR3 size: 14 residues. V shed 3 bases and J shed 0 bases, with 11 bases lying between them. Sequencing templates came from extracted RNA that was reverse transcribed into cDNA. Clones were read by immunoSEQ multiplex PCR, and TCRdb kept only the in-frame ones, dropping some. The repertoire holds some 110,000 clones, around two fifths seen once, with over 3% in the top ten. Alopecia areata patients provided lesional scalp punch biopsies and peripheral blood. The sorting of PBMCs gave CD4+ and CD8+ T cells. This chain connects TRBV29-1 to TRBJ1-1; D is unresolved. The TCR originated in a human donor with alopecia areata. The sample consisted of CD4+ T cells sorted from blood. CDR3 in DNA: TGCAGCGTTGATCTCTTCGAGCTGAACACTGAAGCTTTCTTT. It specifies CSVDLFELNTEAFF. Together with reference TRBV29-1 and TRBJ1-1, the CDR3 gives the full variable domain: SAVISQKPSRDICQRGTSLTIQCQVDSQVTMMFWYRQQPGQSLTLIATANQGSEATYESGFVIDKFPISRPNLTFSTLTVSNMSPEDSSIYLCSVDLFELNTEAFFGQGTRLTVV.